This TCR beta chain derives from a study of blood T cell repertoires in COVID-19. Turning to the study itself: The study drew acute and convalescent COVID-19 samples from the United States, Italy and Spain. Nucleic acid was either cDNA or gDNA, and it came from T cells, B-cell-depleted T cells, or PBMCs.

Germline V gene lookup returns CDR1 SGHNT and CDR2 YYREEE (reference sequence). Trimming cost V 0 bases and J 3 bases, with 9 bases left between them. There are 15 residues in the CDR3. Per the study methods: Reference gene primers were amplified, and this amplification served to estimate nucleated cell counts. The method was immunoSEQ multiplex PCR; TCRdb's version includes in-frame clones alone and lacks a portion of them. D and trimming come from the DNA, and the V and J calls and clone size come from that table. The table has around 190,000 clones, around 85% seen once; the top ten hold 8% to 10%.

V and J are TRBV5-4 and TRBJ2-2, with a weak D call TRBD1 (5 bases). The TCR sequence derives from a man aged 50 to 60 with active or convalescent COVID-19. The sequencing input was peripheral blood. CDR3 coding DNA: TGTGCCAGCAGCTTGGACAGGTATTACACCGGGGAGCTGTTTTTT. Its translation: CASSLDRYYTGELFF.